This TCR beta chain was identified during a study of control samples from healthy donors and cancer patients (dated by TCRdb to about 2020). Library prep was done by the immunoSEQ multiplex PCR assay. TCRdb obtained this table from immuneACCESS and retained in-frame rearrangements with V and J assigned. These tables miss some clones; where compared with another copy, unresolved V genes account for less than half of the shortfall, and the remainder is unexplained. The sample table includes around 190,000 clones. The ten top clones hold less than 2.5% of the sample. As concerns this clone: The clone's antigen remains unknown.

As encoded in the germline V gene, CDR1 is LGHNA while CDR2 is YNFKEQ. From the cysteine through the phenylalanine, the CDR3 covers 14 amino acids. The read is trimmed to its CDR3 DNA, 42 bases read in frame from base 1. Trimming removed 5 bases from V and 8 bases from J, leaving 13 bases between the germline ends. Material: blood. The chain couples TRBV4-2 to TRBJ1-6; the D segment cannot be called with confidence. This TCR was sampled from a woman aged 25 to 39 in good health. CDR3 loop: CASSRNGRDSPLHF. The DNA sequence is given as TGTGCCAGCAGCAGGAACGGACGGGATTCACCCCTCCACTTT.